The 16 T cell receptor beta chains listed next were all sequenced from one sample in a study of blood T cell repertoires in COVID-19. Data came from immunoSEQ multiplex PCR; TCRdb stores just in-frame clones and leaves some out. The profile shows under 500,000 clones, roughly nine tenths of them singletons. The sample comprised PBMCs or T cells enriched from blood (not recorded which). The receptors come from a woman younger than 30 with acute COVID-19.

The chain uses TRBV7-9 and TRBJ2-1; TRBD2 aligns across 9 bases. Germline values: CDR1 SEHNR, CDR2 FQNEAQ (reference sequence). V lost 4 bases to trimming and J lost 10 bases; unmatched junction nucleotides: 14. The CDR3 runs 16 residues. The CDR3 DNA sequence: TGTGCCAGCAGCTACGGATTCGGGCGGGAGGGTACCGAGCAGTTCTTC. It is translated as CASSYGFGREGTEQFF. Complete variable domain (other parts from reference TRBV7-9 and TRBJ2-1): DTGVSQNPRHKITKRGQNVTFRCDPISEHNRLYWYRQTLGQGPEFLTYFQNEAQLEKSRLLSDRFSAERPKGSFSTLEIQRTEQGDSAMYLCASSYGFGREGTEQFFGPGTRLTVL.

Of note for this clone: Other nucleotide sequences from this sample produce the same CDR3. V gene TRBV5-1 combines with J gene TRBJ1-3; D remains unclear. CDR1 and CDR2 from the germline V gene are SGHRS and YFSETQ. The CDR3 extends over 14 amino acids. Trimming pared 0 bases from V and 4 bases from J, leaving 8 bases between. DNA for the CDR3: TGCGCCAGCAGCTTGGCGGGGTACGGAAACACCATATATTTT. Its translation is CASSLAGYGNTIYF.

The J gene is TRBJ1-2, the V gene TRBV2; D remains ambiguous. Germline CDR1 is SNHLY and CDR2 is FYNNEI. The V end lost 8 bases, the J end lost 7 bases, and 14 bases lay between the germline ends. This CDR3 contains 12 residues. As DNA, the CDR3 is TGTGCCAGCCGCCCCCTGGGAGGTGGCTACACCTTC. Residues: CASRPLGGGYTF.

V is TRBV4-2 and J is TRBJ2-1, with TRBD2 matching 7 bases. The length of the CDR3 is 16 residues. J gave up 10 bases and V 0 bases, and 12 bases lay outside the gene matches. Germline V gene sequence: CDR1 LGHNA, CDR2 YNFKEQ. The CDR3, as DNA: TGTGCCAGCAGCCAAGACCAAAGCGGGCCAGCGGGGGAGCAGTTCTTC. Protein: CASSQDQSGPAGEQFF.

The chain employs TRBV7-2 and TRBJ2-5, with TRBD2 as a possible D gene (6 bases). V shed 5 bases and J shed 5 bases, with 21 bases lying between them. This CDR3 has 16 residues. Germline CDR1 reads SGHTA; CDR2 reads FQGNSA. Here the CDR3 DNA reads TGTGCCAGCAGCCTAAATAGCGGCCCCGGAGGGGAGACCCAGTACTTC. As protein: CASSLNSGPGGETQYF.

The rearrangement uses TRBV7-3 and TRBJ2-1; 11 bases fit TRBD2. V lost 3 bases to trimming and J lost 4 bases; unmatched junction nucleotides: 5. Germline assignment: CDR1 SGHTA and CDR2 FQGTGA. This CDR3 region has 16 residues. The CDR3 here is CASSLYSGGAYNEQFF. CDR3 sequence (DNA): TGTGCCAGCAGCTTGTATAGCGGGGGGGCGTACAATGAGCAGTTCTTC.

This chain connects TRBV7-2 to TRBJ1-3, with TRBD1 matching 7 bases. CDR1 is SGHTA and CDR2 is FQGNSA in the germline V gene. The CDR3 is 17 amino acids. The J segment lost 0 bases and the V segment lost 5 bases, leaving 10 bases of the junction unmatched. The CDR3 DNA is TGTGCCAGCAGCGCAGGCCAGGGGGAGCTCTCTGGAAACACCATATATTTT. Protein sequence: CASSAGQGELSGNTIYF.

The V call is TRBV19, the J call TRBJ1-3, with 7 positions matching TRBD1. CDR1 LNHDA and CDR2 SQIVND come from the germline V gene (reference sequence). The CDR3 has 15 residues. With 5 bases clipped from V and 0 bases from J, the junction kept 4 bases outside the gene matches. CDR3 DNA: TGTGCCAGTAGTCCCAGGGACAGCTCTGGAAACACCATATATTTT. It encodes CASSPRDSSGNTIYF.

This chain links TRBV6-5 with TRBJ1-2; the match to TRBD1 covers 7 bases. The length of the CDR3 is 11 residues. CDR1 is MNHEY, CDR2 SVGAGI, per germline. V lost 6 bases to trimming and J lost 11 bases; unmatched junction nucleotides: 6. CDR3 protein: CASSTMGQYTF. The CDR3, as DNA: TGTGCCAGCAGCACCATGGGACAGTACACCTTC.

V gene TRBV7-2 combines with J gene TRBJ2-1; D uncertain. Trimming removed 6 bases from V and 8 bases from J, with 8 bases in between. CDR3 size: 11 residues. Germline CDR1 is SGHTA and CDR2 is FQGNSA. As DNA, the CDR3 is TGTGCCAGCAGGCAGTCGTATGAGCAGTTCTTC. It yields the protein CASRQSYEQFF.

The DNA of the CDR3 is TGTGCCACCAGTGATTCCTGGGACAGGGGGGAATATCAGCCCCAGCATTTT. Residues: CATSDSWDRGEYQPQHF. The chain uses TRBV24-1 and TRBJ1-5; 11 bases match TRBD1. The CDR3 length is 17 residues. V shed 2 bases and J 5 bases; nucleotides not matched to a gene: 7. CDR1 is KGHDR and CDR2 is SFDVKD in the germline V gene.

This sequence joins TRBV9 and TRBJ1-2, with 11 bases that match TRBD1. Germline CDR1 SGDLS, CDR2 YYNGEE. This CDR3 has 20 amino acids. Trimming cost V 0 bases and J 1 base; bases outside gene matches: 14. CDR3 sequence reads: CASSVEGMVDRGQYNYGYTF. Written as DNA, the CDR3 is TGTGCCAGCAGCGTAGAGGGTATGGTGGACAGGGGGCAATATAACTATGGCTACACCTTC.

This clone has only one observation. The gene calls are TRBV11-2 and TRBJ1-1; 8 bases are shared with TRBD1. Germline V gives CDR1 SGHAT, CDR2 FQNNGV. This CDR3 has 13 residues. V was clipped by 4 bases and J by 5 bases; unmatched bases: 3. As DNA, the CDR3 is TGTGCCAGCAGCTCCGGACAGGGTACTGAAGCTTTCTTT. It codes for CASSSGQGTEAFF.

The chain couples TRBV5-1 to TRBJ2-2; possibly TRBD1 for D (5 bases). CDR3 length: 15 residues. Germline lookup yields CDR1 SGHRS and CDR2 YFSETQ. V was trimmed by 1 base and J by 3 bases, leaving 10 bases between them. The CDR3 spells CASSLSRADTGELFF. The CDR3 nucleotides read TGCGCCAGCAGCTTGAGCAGGGCGGACACCGGGGAGCTGTTTTTT.

The chain couples TRBV14 to TRBJ2-3; D might be TRBD2 (6 bases). V dropped 8 bases and J dropped 0 bases, with 12 bases sitting between them. The CDR3 extends over 14 amino acids. The germline V gene has CDR1 SGHDN and CDR2 FVKESK. The CDR3 bases are TGTGCCAGCGGGGGAGGATCTAGCACAGATACGCAGTATTTT. It is translated as CASGGGSSTDTQYF.

The rearrangement uses TRBV27 and TRBJ2-5; 10 positions match TRBD1. Trimming at V came to 6 bases and at J to 5 bases, leaving 3 bases not matched to a gene. From germline, CDR1 is MNHEY and CDR2 SMNVEV (reference sequence). The CDR3 is 13 amino acids. CDR3 sequence: CASRGQGGETQYF. The DNA of the CDR3 is TGTGCCAGCAGAGGACAGGGGGGGGAGACCCAGTACTTC.